One sample yielded the 2 T cell receptor beta chains listed below, sequenced in a study of shared clonotypes between healthy human individuals. Produced via immunoSEQ multiplex PCR; TCRdb's table is partial and in-frame only. The data hold 950,000 to 1,200,000 clones, with approximately 77% observed a single time. Input material: memory CD4+ T cells from PBMCs. The subset: CD45RA-negative fraction. Receptor source: a man younger than 30 in good health. Some clones in this sample may be carry-over from other donors' samples.

This chain links TRBV7-8 with TRBJ2-3; 7 nucleotides line up with TRBD2. The germline V gene encodes CDR1 SGHVS and CDR2 FQNEAQ. The CDR3 runs 17 residues. The V gene end was trimmed by 6 bases and the J gene end by 5 bases; junction bases not matched to a gene: 17. Here the CDR3 DNA reads TGTGCCAGCAGTCCCCGCGGAGAGCTAGCGGCTAAAGATACGCAGTATTTT. Protein sequence: CASSPRGELAAKDTQYF. The entire variable domain, with the rest obtained from reference TRBV7-8 and TRBJ2-3, is as follows: GAGVSQSPRYKVAKRGQDVALRCDPISGHVSLFWYQQALGQGPEFLTYFQNEAQLDKSGLPSDRFFAERPEGSVSTLKIQRTQQEDSAVYLCASSPRGELAAKDTQYFGPGTRLTVL.

V is TRBV4-1 and J is TRBJ1-5; D call uncertain. V was pared by 1 base and J by 5 bases, with 6 bases between. The CDR3 has 13 amino acids. Per germline, CDR1 MGHRA and CDR2 YSYEKL. The CDR3 DNA sequence: TGCGCCAGCAGCCAAGTTGGGGATCAGCCCCAGCATTTT. Its protein is CASSQVGDQPQHF.